These T cell receptor beta chains were read from a single sample in a study of graft-versus-host responses after intestinal transplantation. TCRdb keeps only in-frame clones here, not all; method: immunoSEQ multiplex PCR. The sample lists about 90,000 clones, 80% to 95% seen once, with about 0.3% in the top ten. No antigens are known for them. The sample was unstimulated CD4+ T cells sorted from spleen or lymph node cells, taken before intestinal transplant. These receptors originate from a human donor who received an intestinal transplant. CDR3s include the opening cysteine and the closing phenylalanine or tryptophan. D genes are given only for firm matches. Clone size, where shown, is once, few, many, or a class for clones that have expanded.

v_gene	d_gene	j_gene	abundance	CDR3nt	CDR3aa
TRBV5-6	TRBD1	TRBJ1-2	-	TGTGCCAGCAGCATATACAGGGGACGTGGCTACACCTTC	CASSIYRGRGYTF
TRBV29-1	TRBD2	TRBJ2-7	-	TGCAGCGTTTCTATTGGGTCTGTGGGACTAGGCGAGCAGTACTTC	CSVSIGSVGLGEQYF
TRBV27	TRBD1	TRBJ1-1	-	TGTGCCAGCAGTTTGACAGGGAATGCTGAAGCTTTCTTT	CASSLTGNAEAFF
TRBV7-9	TRBD1	TRBJ1-2	-	TGTGCCAGCAGCGCCCCGGGACAGGGCTATGGCTACACCTTC	CASSAPGQGYGYTF
TRBV6-6	-	TRBJ1-2	-	TGTGCCAGCAGCCGCAGGGGAGACTATGGCTACACCTTC	CASSRRGDYGYTF
TRBV4-2	-	TRBJ1-2	-	TGTGCCAGCAGCCAGCCATCAGGTTCCTATGGCTACACCTTC	CASSQPSGSYGYTF
TRBV18	TRBD2	TRBJ2-3	-	TGTGCCAGCTCACCTGGGACAGCGGGAGGTTTTCGAAGCACAGATACGCAGTATTTT	CASSPGTAGGFRSTDTQYF
TRBV14	-	TRBJ1-2	-	TGTGCCAGCAGCCAAATCTCCGGGACGATTTATTCCGGCTACACCTTC	CASSQISGTIYSGYTF
TRBV6-5	-	TRBJ1-5	-	TGTGCCAGCAGGGGGGGACATTCCAATCAGCCCCAGCATTTT	CASRGGHSNQPQHF
TRBV5-1	-	TRBJ2-3	once	TGCGCCAGCAGCTTGTATAGTGGGAGAGGGGCAGATACGCAGTATTTT	CASSLYSGRGADTQYF
TRBV30	-	TRBJ2-7	-	TGTGCCTGGAGTGTAGGGGGCTACGAGCAGTACTTC	CAWSVGGYEQYF
TRBV6-8	-	TRBJ2-7	-	TGTGCCAGCAGGCGGGACTCAGTGACGACCTACGAGCAGTACTTC	CASRRDSVTTYEQYF
TRBV28	-	TRBJ1-2	once	TGTGCCAGCAGGGAACAGGGAGATTATGGCTACACCTTC	CASREQGDYGYTF
TRBV7-6	TRBD2	TRBJ2-3	-	TGTGCCAGCAGCTTAGCGGGGGGGACTAGCACAGATACGCAGTATTTT	CASSLAGGTSTDTQYF
TRBV7-2	TRBD1	TRBJ2-7	-	TGTGCCAGCAGCCGTCTGGGACAGACCGAATCCCCCTACGATAACGAGCAGTACTTC	CASSRLGQTESPYDNEQYF
TRBV6-9	-	TRBJ2-7	-	TGTGCCAGCAACGCCTACGAGCAGTACTTC	CASNAYEQYF
TRBV6-1	-	TRBJ1-1	-	TGTGCCAGCAGTAAAATTGGGCTGAACACTGAAGCTTTCTTT	CASSKIGLNTEAFF
TRBV7-3	TRBD1	TRBJ2-7	-	TGTGCCAGCAGCTTAGCAGGGACAGGCTCCTACGAGCAGTACTTC	CASSLAGTGSYEQYF
TRBV28	TRBD1	TRBJ2-1	once	TGTGCCAGCAGTTCCTACTTCTCGGACAGGGGGTCCTACCGTTACAATGAGCAGTTCTTC	CASSSYFSDRGSYRYNEQFF
TRBV5-1	-	TRBJ1-4	-	TGCGCCAGCAGACCTGGGACCTTGGGTCCTGAAAAACTGTTTTTT	CASRPGTLGPEKLFF
TRBV15	TRBD2	TRBJ2-3	-	TGTGCCACCAGCAGAGATGGTGGGCTAGCGGGAGGGCCCCGATCGCAGTATTTT	CATSRDGGLAGGPRSQYF
TRBV30	TRBD2	TRBJ2-3	-	TGTGCCTGGAGTGTAGGTAGCGGGAGGTCAGATACGCAGTATTTT	CAWSVGSGRSDTQYF
TRBV6-1	-	TRBJ2-3	-	TGTGCCAGCAGGACGGGACTCACAGATACGCAGTATTTT	CASRTGLTDTQYF
TRBV7-2	TRBD1	TRBJ1-4	-	TGTGCCAGCAGCCCGGACAGGGGAAATGAAAAACTGTTTTTT	CASSPDRGNEKLFF
TRBV11-3	-	TRBJ2-2	-	TGTGCCAGCAGCTTAGTGTCCGGCACCGGGGAGCTGTTTTTT	CASSLVSGTGELFF
TRBV6-5	TRBD1	TRBJ2-1	-	TGTGCCAGCAGACGGGACAGGGGCTACAATGAGCAGTTCTTC	CASRRDRGYNEQFF
TRBV2	-	TRBJ2-1	-	TGTGCCAGCAGGGAAGGAATACCCAATGAGCAGTTCTTC	CASREGIPNEQFF
TRBV4-2	-	TRBJ2-3	-	TGTGCCAGCAGCCATGTGGGGCTTTTTACCCCCACAGATACGCAGTATTTT	CASSHVGLFTPTDTQYF
TRBV12-1	-	TRBJ2-6	-	TGTGCCAGCAGCCGAAAACAGGGTCCCAACGTCCTGACTTTC	CASSRKQGPNVLTF
TRBV9	-	TRBJ2-1	-	TGTGCCAGCAGCGTAGACCCCCGCTCCTACAATGAGCAGTTCTTC	CASSVDPRSYNEQFF
TRBV14	-	TRBJ2-1	-	TGTGCCAGCAGCCGTTTAGGTAGCTCCTACAATGAGCAGTTCTTC	CASSRLGSSYNEQFF
TRBV10-3	-	TRBJ2-3	-	TGTGCCATCAGTGCGAGTAGGGACATTGCTGATACGCAGTATTTT	CAISASRDIADTQYF
TRBV20-1	-	TRBJ1-1	-	TGCAGTGCTAGTAAAGAAACTGAAGCTTTCTTT	CSASKETEAFF
TRBV11-3	-	TRBJ2-1	-	TGTGCCAGCAGCTTAAGTGGACAGTCCTACAATGAGCAGTTCTTC	CASSLSGQSYNEQFF
TRBV5-6	-	TRBJ2-3	-	TGTGCCAGCAGCACCCCCCCCGGGGATACGCAGTATTTT	CASSTPPGDTQYF
TRBV6-4	TRBD1	TRBJ2-3	-	TGTGCCAGCAGTGACTCGACAGGGAACAGGGGGGTTTTTACAGATACGCAGTATTTT	CASSDSTGNRGVFTDTQYF
TRBV6-1	-	TRBJ1-1	once	TGTGCCAGCAGTGATTTGGGGCACGCGGTCACTGAAGCTTTCTTT	CASSDLGHAVTEAFF
TRBV19	-	TRBJ2-3	-	TGTGCCAGTAGTAGGCCTACGGGCACAGATACGCAGTATTTT	CASSRPTGTDTQYF
TRBV5-1	-	TRBJ2-3	once	TGCGCCAGCAGCTTGGAAAGAGGACCAGATACGCAGTATTTT	CASSLERGPDTQYF
TRBV5-1	-	TRBJ2-2	-	TGCGCCAGCAGCTTGTCGGACCTCAACACCGGGGAGCTGTTTTTT	CASSLSDLNTGELFF
TRBV2	-	TRBJ1-2	-	TGTGCCAGCAGTGCCGGAGGCTACACCTTC	CASSAGGYTF
TRBV6-4	-	TRBJ2-7	-	TGTGCCAGCAGTGTGGAGAGGGGCTACGAGCAGTACTTC	CASSVERGYEQYF
TRBV19	TRBD1	TRBJ1-4	-	TGTGCCAGTAGTATAGGATTTGGGACAGGGAATGAAAAACTGTTTTTT	CASSIGFGTGNEKLFF
TRBV7-3	-	TRBJ2-7	-	TGTGCCAGCAGCTTAAGGGGGTACGAGCAGTACTTC	CASSLRGYEQYF
TRBV29-1	TRBD2	TRBJ2-1	-	TGCAGCGTTCTGCGGGAGTGGAATGAGCAGTTCTTC	CSVLREWNEQFF
TRBV4-2	-	TRBJ2-2	-	TGTGCCAGCAGCCAAGACGGGGCCGGGGAGCTGTTTTTT	CASSQDGAGELFF
TRBV6-1	TRBD1	TRBJ1-2	-	TGTGCCAGCATCCCAACAGGGGGGGATGGCTACACCTTC	CASIPTGGDGYTF
TRBV28	-	TRBJ2-1	-	TGTGCCAGCAGTTTAATAGGTGGCTTAGGGTATGAGCAGTTCTTC	CASSLIGGLGYEQFF
TRBV9	TRBD2	TRBJ2-7	-	TGTGCCAGCAGCTTCGGGACTAGCCCCTCCTACGAGCAGTACTTC	CASSFGTSPSYEQYF
TRBV5-8	TRBD1	TRBJ2-7	once	TGTGCCACCACGGACAGGCTAGTAGGGTACGAGCAGTACTTC	CATTDRLVGYEQYF
TRBV27	-	TRBJ1-1	-	TGTGCCAGCAGCAGTCGCGTTGGGAACACTGAAGCTTTCTTT	CASSSRVGNTEAFF
TRBV5-1	-	TRBJ2-7	-	TGCGCCAGCAGCCTTAACTCCTACGAGCAGTACTTC	CASSLNSYEQYF
TRBV5-1	-	TRBJ2-3	-	TGCGCCAGCCAGCCGACGGGATTCACAGATACGCAGTATTTT	CASQPTGFTDTQYF
TRBV6-5	-	TRBJ1-4	-	TGTGCCAGTACTTACCGACTAGGACAGTTTAATGAAAAACTGTTTTTT	CASTYRLGQFNEKLFF
TRBV6-1	-	TRBJ1-5	-	TGTGCCACGCGAGGGAATCAGCCCCAGCATTTT	CATRGNQPQHF
TRBV11-2	TRBD1	TRBJ2-7	-	TGTGCCAGCAGGCCGACAGGGTCCTACGAGCAGTACTTC	CASRPTGSYEQYF
TRBV13	TRBD1	TRBJ2-7	-	TGTGCCAGCAGACGACAGGGGGGCGAGCAGTACTTC	CASRRQGGEQYF
TRBV19	TRBD1	TRBJ1-1	-	TGTGCCAGTAGTAGCCGGGACAGGGGTTGGAACACTGAAGCTTTCTTT	CASSSRDRGWNTEAFF
TRBV7-9	-	TRBJ2-5	once	TGTGCCAGCAGCTTACTGGTAGCGCGGGAGACCCAGTACTTC	CASSLLVARETQYF
TRBV10-2	-	TRBJ2-2	-	TGCGCCAGCAGTGTAGCGGTGAACACCGGGGAGCTGTTTTTT	CASSVAVNTGELFF